This TCR beta chain comes out of a study of T cell responses to AZD1222 COVID-19 vaccine (dated by TCRdb to the early 2020s). About the investigation overall: AZD1222 recipients whose second dose came at about 4 weeks and those whose second dose came at about 12 weeks were combined into one group, since spike-specific TCR depth and breadth did not differ between the two schedules. A total of 233 trial participants underwent TCR sequencing, of whom nearly 210 had received two doses of AZD1222 and 26 had received two doses of the MenACWY control vaccine. Trial participants were enrolled by age into 18-55, 56-69 and 70-plus year subgroups, with approximately 150, 30 and 60 TCR-sequenced participants respectively. Points the paper makes about the study in general: In the small 56-69-year group, the increase in depth fell short of significance, most likely because of low power. Because no day 14 peak-response samples were available, repertoires were characterized only after the peak T cell response. Conclusions about previously exposed vaccinees are limited because only six or seven AZD1222 recipients were SARS-CoV-2 seropositive at baseline. A significant rise in spike-specific TCR breadth and depth was observed after two AZD1222 doses relative to day 0 and relative to MenACWY recipients. Nearly half of unique spike-specific TCRs reportedly recognized epitopes outside regions mutated in the B.1.351 and B.1.1.7 variants. Vaccine-associated CD4 TCRs spanned the whole spike protein, with dominant responses in regions 160-218 and 743-854. Participants were mostly white British, with more females than males. The authors suggested clonal diversity may have been underestimated.

The time point label here, explained by the study, means: baseline before first vaccination. Vaccinee samples were obtained from the UK trials COV001 and COV002, which included a single-blind randomized controlled phase 2/3 trial of AZD1222 (ChAdOx1 nCoV-19) in healthy adults. For TCRbeta chain sequencing, PBMC samples from trial participants were taken at day 0 and at day 28 after the second dose. The CDR3 regions of human TCRbeta chains were analyzed by immunosequencing. The paper's data handling went like this. TCRs in the repertoires were matched against a reference library of SARS-CoV-2-specific TCRs that had been generated with the MIRA antigen-specificity platform. Breadth was defined as the fraction of unique TCRs that were SARS-CoV-2-associated. Depth was defined as the fraction of total T cells that were SARS-CoV-2-associated. Using the MIRA data, each spike-specific TCR was assigned both to the spike region to which the TCR was reactive and to a CD4 or CD8 class. Log10-transformed breadth and depth values were compared by one-way ANOVA with Sidak's multiple comparisons tests. TCRdb retrieved this table from immuneACCESS and kept in-frame rearrangements only. Not all clones are present; in checked studies, unresolved V genes account for under half, and no reason is known for the remainder. That table gives V, J and clone size, and the DNA gave D and trimming. Here the sample has approximately 170,000 clones; over 85% occur a single time. The ten largest clones capture 3% to 5% of the sample.

A single count supports this clone. Which antigen it targets is not known. Base qualities are not at hand, and no much larger clone is one base apart. The CDR3, cysteine through phenylalanine, is 14 amino acids long. CDR3 DNA is the only sequence kept; it has 42 bases, read in frame from the first base. The germline V gene (reference sequence) yields LNHDA for CDR1 and SQIVND for CDR2. The germline V and J ends show losses of 7 bases and 0 bases respectively, and no gene match explains 4 bases of the junction. This specimen consisted of peripheral blood, obtained on day 0 of AZD1222 vaccination. This clonotype was sampled from an adult in good health. The chain is made from TRBV19 and TRBJ2-3; 7 bases in the junction line up with TRBD2. The nucleotides read TGTGCCAGTAAGCGGGAACCTAGCACAGATACGCAGTATTTT. It translates as CASKREPSTDTQYF. With all but the CDR3 taken from the reference TRBV19 and TRBJ2-3 genes, the full variable domain is: DGGITQSPKYLFRKEGQNVTLSCEQNLNHDAMYWYRQDPGQGLRLIYYSQIVNDFQKGDIAEGYSVSREKKESFPLTVTSAQKNPTAFYLCASKREPSTDTQYFGPGTRLTVL.